This entry concerns a single T cell receptor (beta chain). Its antigen is unidentified. The sample originates from a study of T cell responses to AZD1222 COVID-19 vaccine. General study points: Spike as a whole was targeted by vaccine-associated CD4 TCRs, dominant at 160-218 and 743-854. Just six people given AZD1222 tested seropositive at baseline. Clonal diversity may have been underestimated, and the donors were mostly white British, with more females than males.

The assay was immunoSEQ multiplex PCR, and TCRdb's table has in-frame clones only and misses some. The table shows 170,000 or so clones, with 85% to 95% occurring only once. The sequences come from peripheral blood, collected 28 days after the second dose of the MenACWY control vaccine. The clonotype originates from an adult who received the MenACWY meningococcal vaccine as a control.

CDR3 sequence: CASSSRTSGGRRSAKNIQYF. The CDR3, as DNA: TGTGCCAGCAGTTCCCGGACTAGCGGGGGGAGGCGTTCGGCCAAAAACATTCAGTACTTC. This chain connects TRBV28 to TRBJ2-4; 14 bases line up with TRBD2. V lost 4 bases, J lost 1 base, and 12 bases stayed unmatched. CDR3 length: 20 amino acids. From germline, CDR1 is MDHEN and CDR2 SYDVKM. The variable domain in full, completed from reference TRBV28 and TRBJ2-4, reads DVKVTQSSRYLVKRTGEKVFLECVQDMDHENMFWYRQDPGLGLRLIYFSYDVKMKEKGDIPEGYSVSREKKERFSLILESASTNQTSMYLCASSSRTSGGRRSAKNIQYFGAGTRLSVL.